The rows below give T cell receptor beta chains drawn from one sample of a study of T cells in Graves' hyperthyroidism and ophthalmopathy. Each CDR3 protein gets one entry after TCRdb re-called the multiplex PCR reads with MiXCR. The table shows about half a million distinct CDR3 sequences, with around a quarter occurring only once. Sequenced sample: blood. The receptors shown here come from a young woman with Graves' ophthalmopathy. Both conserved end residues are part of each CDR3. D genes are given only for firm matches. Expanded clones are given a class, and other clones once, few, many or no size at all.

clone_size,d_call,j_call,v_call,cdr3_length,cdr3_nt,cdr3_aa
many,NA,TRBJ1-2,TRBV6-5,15,TGTGCCAGCAGTTACGGGGGAGGCGCGGACTATGGCTACACCTTC,CASSYGGGADYGYTF
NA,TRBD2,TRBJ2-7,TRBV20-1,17,TGCAGTGCTAGAGATCTCGGCGGGGGGACTGAAGCCTACGAGCAGTACTTC,CSARDLGGGTEAYEQYF
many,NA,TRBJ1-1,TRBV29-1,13,TGCAGCGTTGTCGACAGTGCGGGCACTGAAGCTTTCTTT,CSVVDSAGTEAFF
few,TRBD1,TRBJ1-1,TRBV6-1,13,TGTGCCAGCAGTCTCCCCGGGACAGTCGAAGCTTTCTTT,CASSLPGTVEAFF
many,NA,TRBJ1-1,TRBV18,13,TGTGCCAGCTCACCGGGAAAAAACACTGAAGCTTTCTTT,CASSPGKNTEAFF
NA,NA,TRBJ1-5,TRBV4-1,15,TGCGCCAGCAGCCAGAACCAGGGTCGAGGACAGCCCCAGCATTTT,CASSQNQGRGQPQHF
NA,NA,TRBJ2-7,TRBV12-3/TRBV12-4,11,TGTGCCAGCAGTCGTTCTGGCGAGCAGTACTTC,CASSRSGEQYF
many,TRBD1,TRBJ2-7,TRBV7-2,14,TGTGCCAGCAGCGCACCAGGACAGGTCTACGAGCAGTACTTC,CASSAPGQVYEQYF
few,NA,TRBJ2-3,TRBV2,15,TGTGCCAGCAGTTACCGACGAGAGGGGACAGATACGCAGTATTTT,CASSYRREGTDTQYF
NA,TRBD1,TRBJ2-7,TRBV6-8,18,TGTGCCAGCAGAGCCGGGACAGGGGGCGATTATGATCTTTGGGAGCAGTACTTC,CASRAGTGGDYDLWEQYF
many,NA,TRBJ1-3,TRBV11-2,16,TGTGCCAGCAGCGCCGGGACATATCTGCCTGGAAACACCATATATTTT,CASSAGTYLPGNTIYF
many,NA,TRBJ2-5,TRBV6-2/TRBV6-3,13,TGTGCCAGCAGACTCGGACCGGATAAGACCCAGTACTTC,CASRLGPDKTQYF
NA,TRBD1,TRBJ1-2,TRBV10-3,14,TGTGCCATCAGGGGGGACAGGGGTGACTATGGCTACACCTTC,CAIRGDRGDYGYTF
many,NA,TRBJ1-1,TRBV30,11,TGTGCCTGGAAAGGGCGGGCTGAAGCTTTCTTT,CAWKGRAEAFF
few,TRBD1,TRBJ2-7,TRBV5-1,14,TGCGCCAGCAGCGGACAGGGGTACGGCTACGAGCAGTACTTC,CASSGQGYGYEQYF
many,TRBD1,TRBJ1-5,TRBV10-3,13,TGTGCCATCCAGGGGGATAGCAATCAGCCCCAGCATTTT,CAIQGDSNQPQHF
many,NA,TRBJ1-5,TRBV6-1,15,TGTGCCAGCAGCCAGAGAGGTTCTAGCAATCAGCCCCAGCATTTT,CASSQRGSSNQPQHF
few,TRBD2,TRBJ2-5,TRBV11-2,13,TGTGCCAGCAGCCCCGTAGCGGGAGGGGTCCAGTACTTC,CASSPVAGGVQYF
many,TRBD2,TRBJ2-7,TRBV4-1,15,TGCGCCAGCAGCCACCCGGGACTATCTCTTTACGAGCAGTACTTC,CASSHPGLSLYEQYF
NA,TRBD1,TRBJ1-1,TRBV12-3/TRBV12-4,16,TGTGCCAGCAGCCGGACAGGGGGACCTACTTACACTGAAGCTTTCTTT,CASSRTGGPTYTEAFF
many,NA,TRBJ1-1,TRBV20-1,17,TGCAGTGCTAGAGGCCGAGAGGGGATAACCCCAATGAGTGAAGCTTTCTTT,CSARGREGITPMSEAFF
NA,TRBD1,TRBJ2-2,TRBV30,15,TGTGCCTGGAGTGAAATGGGACAGCCCCCCGGGGAGCTGTTTTTT,CAWSEMGQPPGELFF
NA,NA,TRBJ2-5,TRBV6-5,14,TGTGCCAGCAGTTACAGTAGTGGTAGTAGGACCCAGTACTTC,CASSYSSGSRTQYF
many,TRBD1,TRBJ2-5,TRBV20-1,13,TGCAGTGCCTCGGACAGGGGGCTGGAGACCCAGTACTTC,CSASDRGLETQYF
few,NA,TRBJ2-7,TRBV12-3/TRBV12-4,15,TGTGCCAGCAGTTTGGGCGGGGGCGACTCCTACGAGCAGTACTTC,CASSLGGGDSYEQYF
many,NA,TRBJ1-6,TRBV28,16,TGTGCCAGCAGCTCCCTGCAAGAGGGCTATAATTCACCCCTCCACTTT,CASSSLQEGYNSPLHF
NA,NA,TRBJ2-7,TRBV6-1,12,TGTGCCAGCACGAACCCAGGATACGAGCAGTACTTC,CASTNPGYEQYF
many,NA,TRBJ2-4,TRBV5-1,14,TGCGCCAGCAGCCCAGACCCTAGCCAGGGGATTCAGTACTTC,CASSPDPSQGIQYF
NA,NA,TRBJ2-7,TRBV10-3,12,TGTGCCATCAGTGAAGGGAACTACGAGCAGTACTTC,CAISEGNYEQYF
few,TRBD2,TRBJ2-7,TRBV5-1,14,TGCGCCAGCACAATTACCGGGACTAGCGGCGAGCAGTACTTC,CASTITGTSGEQYF
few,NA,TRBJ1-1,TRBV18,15,TGTGCCAGCTCAGCCCAGGAACAGATGAACACTGAAGCTTTCTTT,CASSAQEQMNTEAFF
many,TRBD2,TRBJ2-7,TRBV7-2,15,TGTGCCAGCAGCTGGTCCGGGACTAGCGCCTACGAGCAGTACTTC,CASSWSGTSAYEQYF
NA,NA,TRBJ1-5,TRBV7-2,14,TGTGCCAGCAGCTATGGGACTAAGGGACAGCCCCAGCATTTT,CASSYGTKGQPQHF
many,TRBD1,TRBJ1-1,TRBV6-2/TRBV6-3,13,TGTGCCAGCAGGAGGACAGGCGGCACTGAAGCTTTCTTT,CASRRTGGTEAFF
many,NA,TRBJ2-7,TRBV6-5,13,TGTGCCAGCAGTCTAGCTGGACAATACGAGCAGTACTTC,CASSLAGQYEQYF
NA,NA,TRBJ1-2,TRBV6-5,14,TGTGCCAGCAGTTACTCCGCAGGGACCTATGGCTACACCTTC,CASSYSAGTYGYTF
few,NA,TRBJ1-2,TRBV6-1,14,TGTGCCAGCAGTGCTCCCGGGATACACTATGGCTACACCTTC,CASSAPGIHYGYTF
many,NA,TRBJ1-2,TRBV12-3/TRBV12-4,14,TGTGCCAGCAGCTTCCAGACAGATGGTTATGGCTACACCTTC,CASSFQTDGYGYTF
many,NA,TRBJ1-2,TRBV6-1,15,TGTGCCAGCAGTGAACAAAAAAACAGGGTTCATGGCTACACCTTC,CASSEQKNRVHGYTF
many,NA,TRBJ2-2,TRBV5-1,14,TGCGCCAGCAGCCCTAGCCGGAACACCGGGGAGCTGTTTTTT,CASSPSRNTGELFF
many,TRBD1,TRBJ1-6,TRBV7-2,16,TGTGCCAGCAGCTCCCCTGGGACAGGGGGTAATTCACCCCTCCACTTT,CASSSPGTGGNSPLHF
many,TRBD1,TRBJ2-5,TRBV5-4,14,TGTGTCAGCCGGAGACAGGGGGGACAAGAGACCCAGTACTTC,CVSRRQGGQETQYF
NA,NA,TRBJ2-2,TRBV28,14,TGTGCCAGCAGTTTGTACGGGAACACCGGGGAGCTGTTTTTT,CASSLYGNTGELFF
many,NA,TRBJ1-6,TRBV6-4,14,TGTGCCAGCAGTGACTCGAGGGAAGGCTCACCCCTCCACTTT,CASSDSREGSPLHF
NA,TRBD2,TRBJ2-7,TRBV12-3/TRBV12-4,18,TGTGCCAGCAGTTCGACCTCTGGGGAAGCGGGAGTTGGATACGAGCAGTACTTC,CASSSTSGEAGVGYEQYF
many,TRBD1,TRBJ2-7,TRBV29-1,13,TGCAGCGTCACTTTTAGGGACAGGGACGAGCAGTACTTC,CSVTFRDRDEQYF
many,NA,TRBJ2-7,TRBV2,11,TGTGCCAGCAGTGTCCTCTACGAGCAGTACTTC,CASSVLYEQYF
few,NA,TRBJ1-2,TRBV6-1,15,TGTGCCAGCAGTGACCGACAGAAGATTTTCGATGGCTACACCTTC,CASSDRQKIFDGYTF
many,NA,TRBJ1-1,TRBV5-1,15,TGCGCCAGCAGCTTAGAGGGATCAGCGAACACTGAAGCTTTCTTT,CASSLEGSANTEAFF
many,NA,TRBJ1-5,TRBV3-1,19,TGTGCCAGCAGCCAAGAGCTGGTCAGGGTCCTGAAGAGGCATCAGCCCCAGCATTTT,CASSQELVRVLKRHQPQHF
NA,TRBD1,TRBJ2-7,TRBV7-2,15,TGTGCCAGCAGCTTAGGAGGGACAGGGGCGGAGGAGCAGTACTTC,CASSLGGTGAEEQYF
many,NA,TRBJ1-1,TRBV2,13,TGTGCCAGCAGTGAAGAGGGAGCCACTGAAGCTTTCTTT,CASSEEGATEAFF
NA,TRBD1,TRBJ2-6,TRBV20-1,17,TGCAGTGCCGCGAATGGCGGGACAGGGGCTGGGGCCAACGTCCTGACTTTC,CSAANGGTGAGANVLTF